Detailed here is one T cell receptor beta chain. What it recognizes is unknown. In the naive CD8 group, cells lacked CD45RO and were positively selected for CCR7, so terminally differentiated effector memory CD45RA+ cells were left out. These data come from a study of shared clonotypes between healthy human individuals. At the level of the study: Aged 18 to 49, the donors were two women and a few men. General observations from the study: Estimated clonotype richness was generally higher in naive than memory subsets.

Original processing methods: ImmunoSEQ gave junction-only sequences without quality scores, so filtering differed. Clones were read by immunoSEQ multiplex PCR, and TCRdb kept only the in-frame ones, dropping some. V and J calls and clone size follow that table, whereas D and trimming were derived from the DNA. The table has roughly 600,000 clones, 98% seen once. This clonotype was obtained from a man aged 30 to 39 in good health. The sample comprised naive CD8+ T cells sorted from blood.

The CDR3 sequence: CASSFGQGWSGELFF. CDR3 coding DNA: TGCGCCAGCAGCTTTGGACAGGGATGGTCCGGGGAGCTGTTTTTT. This chain links TRBV5-1 with TRBJ2-2, with 8 bases lining up with TRBD1. Germline V lookup: CDR1 SGHRS, CDR2 YFSETQ. This CDR3 is built from 15 residues. The trim removed 2 bases at V and 6 bases at J, leaving 6 bases unmatched. Complete variable domain (other parts from reference TRBV5-1 and TRBJ2-2): KAGVTQTPRYLIKTRGQQVTLSCSPISGHRSVSWYQQTPGQGLQFLFEYFSETQRNKGNFPGRFSGRQFSNSRSEMNVSTLELGDSALYLCASSFGQGWSGELFFGEGSRLTVL.